The rows below give T cell receptor beta chains drawn from one sample of a study of blood T cell repertoires in COVID-19. Data came from immunoSEQ multiplex PCR; TCRdb stores just in-frame clones and leaves some out. The sample lists under 200,000 clones, over 75% seen once, with about 6.6% in the top ten. The specimen was PBMCs or T cells enriched from blood (not recorded which). The receptor set was obtained from a woman aged 50 to 60 who had recovered from COVID-19. CDR3s include the opening cysteine and the closing phenylalanine or tryptophan. D genes are given only for firm matches. Only part of the rows carry a size: once, few, many, or a class if the clone is expanded.

v_gene	d_gene	j_gene	abundance	CDR3nt	CDR3aa
TRBV7-6	TRBD1	TRBJ2-5	-	TGTGCCAGCAGCGAAGCGGACAGGGAGACCCAGTACTTC	CASSEADRETQYF
TRBV27	-	TRBJ1-1	-	TGTGCCAGCAGTAAGGGGGGGAGGGGTACTGAAGCTTTCTTT	CASSKGGRGTEAFF
TRBV24-1	-	TRBJ2-1	-	TGTGCCACCAGTGAAACAGTACAGGGAGAGCAGTTCTTC	CATSETVQGEQFF
TRBV24-1	TRBD2	TRBJ2-1	-	TGTGCCACCAGCCTTACTAGCGGGGGGGCCGATGAGCAGTTCTTC	CATSLTSGGADEQFF
TRBV15	-	TRBJ1-2	-	TGTGCCACCAGCAGAACAGGACCCCGCTTCTCGGGACAAGTTAACTATGGCTACACCTTC	CATSRTGPRFSGQVNYGYTF
TRBV6-5	TRBD2	TRBJ2-2	-	TGTGCCAGCAGGAGCGGGGGTTTTACCGGGGAGCTGTTTTTT	CASRSGGFTGELFF
TRBV5-5	-	TRBJ1-5	many	TGTGCCAGCAGCTTGACACAGGGTCGTTATCAGCCCCAGCATTTT	CASSLTQGRYQPQHF
TRBV7-2	TRBD2	TRBJ2-7	-	TGTGCCAGCAGACAATCTAGCGGGGGGGCTTACGAGCAGTACTTC	CASRQSSGGAYEQYF
TRBV19	TRBD1	TRBJ1-2	few	TGTGCCAGTAGTGTCACAGGGGCGGGAGGCTACACCTTC	CASSVTGAGGYTF
TRBV7-9	TRBD1	TRBJ1-6	-	TGTGCCAGCAGCCCCAGGACAGGGGGGAATAATTCACCCCTCCACTTT	CASSPRTGGNNSPLHF
TRBV30	TRBD2	TRBJ2-5	-	TGTGCCTGGAGTGGAAGATCTTTCGGGGGGGAGACCCAGTACTTC	CAWSGRSFGGETQYF
TRBV9	TRBD2	TRBJ2-3	-	TGTGCCAGCAGCTCATTAGCCTTCGGGGGGTCAGATACGCAGTATTTT	CASSSLAFGGSDTQYF
TRBV2	-	TRBJ2-5	-	TGTGCCAGCAGAAGGTGGTCAATTTCGGGGGAGACCCAGTACTTC	CASRRWSISGETQYF
TRBV18	-	TRBJ1-1	-	TGTGCCAGCTCACCTCTTTCTGGACAGATAGAAAACACTGAAGCTTTCTTT	CASSPLSGQIENTEAFF
TRBV7-2	TRBD2	TRBJ2-1	-	TGTGCCAGCAGCTTAGTGGGGCGGGGGGTCAATGAGCAGTTCTTC	CASSLVGRGVNEQFF
TRBV6-5	TRBD1	TRBJ1-2	-	TGTGCCAGCAGAGACGGGACAGGGATTGGCTACACCTTC	CASRDGTGIGYTF
TRBV5-1	TRBD2	TRBJ2-5	-	TGCGCCAGCAGCCCCGACGGGACTAGCGGGGGGTGGTCGTACCAAGAGACCCAGTACTTC	CASSPDGTSGGWSYQETQYF
TRBV4-2	-	TRBJ2-3	-	TGTGCCAGCAGCCAGCGGAGTAGCACAGATACGCAGTATTTT	CASSQRSSTDTQYF
TRBV18	TRBD1	TRBJ1-6	-	TGTGCCAGCTCACTGGGACAGAGCGAACTCCTCCACTTT	CASSLGQSELLHF
TRBV7-6	-	TRBJ1-1	-	TGTGCCAGCAGCTTACAGGCTGCCACTGAAGCTTTCTTT	CASSLQAATEAFF
TRBV10-3	-	TRBJ2-1	-	TGTGCCATCAGTGAGTCTGAGGACTACAATGAGCAGTTCTTC	CAISESEDYNEQFF
TRBV25-1	-	TRBJ1-2	-	TGTGCCAGCAGTGAGAGGGTTCCCCCCCCACGCTACACCTTC	CASSERVPPPRYTF
TRBV6-5	TRBD1	TRBJ2-7	-	TGTGCCAGCAAGCCGGGACAGGGGTACGAGCAGTACTTC	CASKPGQGYEQYF
TRBV9	-	TRBJ2-1	-	TGTGCCAGCAGCTTCAGGACAACTAACAATGAGCAGTTCTTC	CASSFRTTNNEQFF
TRBV9	-	TRBJ1-6	-	TGTGCCAGCAGCGGAGAACAGGGTTCCTATAATTCACCCCTCCACTTT	CASSGEQGSYNSPLHF
TRBV7-8	-	TRBJ1-3	-	TGTGCCAGCAGCTTGGGGAGTTCAGGAAACACCATATATTTT	CASSLGSSGNTIYF
TRBV11-2	TRBD1	TRBJ1-2	-	TGTGCCAGCAGCCGGACAGGAATGAACTATGGCTACACCTTC	CASSRTGMNYGYTF
TRBV28	TRBD1	TRBJ1-6	-	TGTGCCAGCAGTTTACAAGGACAGGGCGTAGGATCACCCCTCCACTTT	CASSLQGQGVGSPLHF
TRBV2	TRBD1	TRBJ1-1	-	TGTGCCAGCGGACAGGTTGAAGCTTTCTTT	CASGQVEAFF
TRBV15	-	TRBJ2-5	-	TGTGCCACCGGAGGAAAAGAAGAGGGCATTAGGGAGACCCAGTACTTC	CATGGKEEGIRETQYF
TRBV4-3	-	TRBJ2-3	-	TGCGCCAGCAGCCAAGACAGAAACACAGATACGCAGTATTTT	CASSQDRNTDTQYF
TRBV7-2	-	TRBJ1-2	-	TGTGCCAGCAGCTTATACCGGTCTGCTTGGGCAGAAGGCTACACCTTC	CASSLYRSAWAEGYTF
TRBV24-1	TRBD2	TRBJ2-1	-	TGTGCCACCAGTCGGGGGGCCGGGGGGGCCTACAATGAGCAGTTCTTC	CATSRGAGGAYNEQFF
TRBV12-3/TRBV12-4	-	TRBJ2-3	once	TGTGCCAGCAGTTTCGATAGTACAGATACGCAGTATTTT	CASSFDSTDTQYF
TRBV6-2/TRBV6-3	TRBD1	TRBJ1-2	-	TGTGCCAGCAGTTACTCGAACTTCATAGCGATGGGACAGAGGACGGGCTACACCTTC	CASSYSNFIAMGQRTGYTF
TRBV7-2	-	TRBJ1-5	-	TGTGCCAGCAGCCACCCCGGGAGGGCAGGGTCACAGCCCCAGCATTTT	CASSHPGRAGSQPQHF
TRBV15	-	TRBJ2-1	-	TGTGCCACCAGCAGAGCCGGGTACAATGAGCAGTTCTTC	CATSRAGYNEQFF
TRBV29-1	TRBD1	TRBJ1-2	-	TGCAGCGCCGGGACAGGGCGTGGCTACACCTTC	CSAGTGRGYTF
TRBV6-2/TRBV6-3	-	TRBJ1-2	few	TGTGCCAGCAGTTACCACAGTCGTGGCTACACCTTC	CASSYHSRGYTF
TRBV7-9	-	TRBJ1-3	-	TGTGCCAGCAGCTTAGGACCCGGAGCTGGAAACACCATATATTTT	CASSLGPGAGNTIYF
TRBV7-6	TRBD1	TRBJ1-3	-	TGTGCCAGCAGCTTACGGGACAGCTCTGGAAACACCATATATTTT	CASSLRDSSGNTIYF
TRBV7-8	-	TRBJ1-1	-	TGTGCCAGCAGCCGTCACTGGGGGGTTGAAGCTTTCTTT	CASSRHWGVEAFF
TRBV4-1	-	TRBJ2-2	few	TGCGCCAGCAGCCAAGAGGTATGGCGGGGGCGGGACGGGGAGCTGTTTTTT	CASSQEVWRGRDGELFF
TRBV5-1	TRBD2	TRBJ2-1	-	TGCGCCAGCAGCTTTGTAGCGGGGGGGTACAATGAGCAGTTCTTC	CASSFVAGGYNEQFF
TRBV7-9	-	TRBJ1-1	-	TGTGCCAGCAGAATCGGGTCCTCGAACACTGAAGCTTTCTTT	CASRIGSSNTEAFF
TRBV27	-	TRBJ1-3	once	TGTGCCAGCAGTATCCAGGGATACTCTGGAAACACCATATATTTT	CASSIQGYSGNTIYF
TRBV7-2	-	TRBJ1-1	-	TGTGCCAGCAGCTTGGCACAGGGTCTGAACACTGAAGCTTTCTTT	CASSLAQGLNTEAFF
TRBV7-2	TRBD2	TRBJ2-5	-	TGTGCCAGCAGCTCATCGCTAGCGGGGGGGCGGTGGGCCCAGTACTTC	CASSSSLAGGRWAQYF
TRBV19	-	TRBJ2-1	-	TGTGCCAGTAGTATCGAGGGGAGGAGTGGGAATGAGCAGTTCTTC	CASSIEGRSGNEQFF
TRBV7-6	TRBD2	TRBJ2-3	-	TGTGCCAGCAGCTTGGCCTCTGCGGGGGTGTTGACAGATACGCAGTATTTT	CASSLASAGVLTDTQYF
TRBV2	-	TRBJ2-2	-	TGTGCCAGCAGTGCGGAGCGGATTAACACCGGGGAGCTGTTTTTT	CASSAERINTGELFF
TRBV7-8	TRBD1	TRBJ1-1	-	TGTGCCAGCAGCACTCAGGGGGGGAACACTGAAGCTTTCTTT	CASSTQGGNTEAFF
TRBV5-1	TRBD1	TRBJ2-2	-	TGCGCCAGCAGCTTGGGGGACAGCGCGAACACCGGGGAGCTGTTTTTT	CASSLGDSANTGELFF